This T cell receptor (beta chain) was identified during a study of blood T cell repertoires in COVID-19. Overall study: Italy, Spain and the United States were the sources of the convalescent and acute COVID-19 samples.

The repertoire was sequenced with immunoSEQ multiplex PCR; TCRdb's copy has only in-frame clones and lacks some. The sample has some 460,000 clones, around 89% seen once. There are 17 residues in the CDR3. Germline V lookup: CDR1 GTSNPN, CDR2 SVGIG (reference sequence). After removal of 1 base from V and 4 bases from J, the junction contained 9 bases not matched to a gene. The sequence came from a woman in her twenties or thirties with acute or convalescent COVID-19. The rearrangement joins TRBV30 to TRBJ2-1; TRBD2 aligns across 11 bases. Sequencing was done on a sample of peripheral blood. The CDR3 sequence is CAWSGRLAGKRYNEQFF. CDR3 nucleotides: TGTGCCTGGAGTGGCCGACTAGCGGGGAAGCGATACAATGAGCAGTTCTTC.